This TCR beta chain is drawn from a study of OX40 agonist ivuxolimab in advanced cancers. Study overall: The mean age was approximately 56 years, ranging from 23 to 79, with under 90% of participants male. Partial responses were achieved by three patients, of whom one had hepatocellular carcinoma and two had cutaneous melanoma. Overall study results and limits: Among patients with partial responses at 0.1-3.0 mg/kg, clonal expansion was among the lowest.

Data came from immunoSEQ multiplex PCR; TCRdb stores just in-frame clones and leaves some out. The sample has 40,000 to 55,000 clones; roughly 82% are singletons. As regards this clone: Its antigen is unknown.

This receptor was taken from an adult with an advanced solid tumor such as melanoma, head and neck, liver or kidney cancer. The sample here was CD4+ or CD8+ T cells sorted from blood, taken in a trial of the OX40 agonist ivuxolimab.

CDR3 nucleotides: TGTGCCACCAGCAGAGGGGGGCAGGCTGACCTGGAGACCCAGTACTTC. This codes for CATSRGGQADLETQYF. The genes are TRBV15 and TRBJ2-5, with D perhaps matching TRBD1 (6 bases). V was clipped by 1 base and J by 5 bases, with 17 bases between them. CDR1 is LNHNV, CDR2 YYDKDF, per germline (reference sequence). The CDR3 totals 16 residues.